This TCR beta chain was sequenced for a study of blood T cell repertoires in COVID-19. Assay: immunoSEQ multiplex PCR; the TCRdb copy retains only in-frame clones and omits some. The sample yields 150,000 or so clones, about 81% seen once. V was pared by 7 bases and J by 1 base, with 18 bases between. The CDR3 loop spans 16 amino acids. Germline V gene data show CDR1 as SGHTA and CDR2 as FQGNSA. The source material was peripheral blood. The V gene is TRBV7-2, the J gene TRBJ2-3, with D perhaps matching TRBD2 (7 bases). The sequence was collected from a man aged 55 to 69 with active or convalescent COVID-19. The CDR3 loop reads CASNPSGAGGTDTQYF. The CDR3 coding sequence is TGTGCCAGCAACCCCTCGGGGGCGGGGGGCACAGATACGCAGTATTTT.